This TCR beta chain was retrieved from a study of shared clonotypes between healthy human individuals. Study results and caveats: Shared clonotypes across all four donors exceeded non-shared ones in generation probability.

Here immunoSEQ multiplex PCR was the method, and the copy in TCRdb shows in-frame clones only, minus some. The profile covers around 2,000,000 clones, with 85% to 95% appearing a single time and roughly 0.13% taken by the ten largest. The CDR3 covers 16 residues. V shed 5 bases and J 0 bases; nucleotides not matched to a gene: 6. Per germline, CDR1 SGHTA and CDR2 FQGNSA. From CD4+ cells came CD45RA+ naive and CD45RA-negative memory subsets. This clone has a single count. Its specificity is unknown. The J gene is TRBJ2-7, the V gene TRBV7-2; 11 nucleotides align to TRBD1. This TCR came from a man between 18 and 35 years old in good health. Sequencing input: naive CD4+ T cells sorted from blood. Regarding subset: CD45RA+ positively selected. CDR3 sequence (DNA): TGTGCCAGCAGCGCGGGACAGGGGGGCAGCTCCTACGAGCAGTACTTC. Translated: CASSAGQGGSSYEQYF.